The 23 T cell receptor beta chains presented below share a single source sample, sequenced in a study of CD8 T cells in ankylosing spondylitis. TCRdb re-called the 5' RACE reads with MiXCR, one entry per CDR3 protein. The top ten hold roughly 4% of the sample, which has fewer than 200,000 distinct CDR3 sequences, about 20% seen once. Sequenced sample: blood, either unsorted or a sorted T cell fraction (not recorded which). Receptor source: a male donor aged 5 to 29 with ankylosing spondylitis or in good health (not recorded which).

This clonotype showed up many times. V usage is TRBV10-3 and J usage is TRBJ2-5; 10 bases are a match to TRBD2. The CDR3 is 16 residues long. After removal of 0 bases from V and 4 bases from J, the junction contained 5 bases not matched to a gene. The germline V gene encodes CDR1 ENHRY and CDR2 SYGVKD. Written as DNA, the CDR3 is TGTGCCATCAGTGAGTCAGTAGCGGGAGGATTAGAGACCCAGTACTTC. It codes for CAISESVAGGLETQYF.

In its sample, this clonotype was seen many times. The CDR3 nucleotides are TGCGCCAGCAGCCCCCCGGGTAGCGGGACCGGGGAGCTGTTTTTT. This encodes CASSPPGSGTGELFF. This rearrangement joins TRBV5-1 to TRBJ2-2; 7 bases match TRBD2. The CDR3 totals 15 residues. With V trimmed by 4 bases and J by 5 bases, 8 bases remained unmatched. Germline V gene lookup returns CDR1 SGHRS and CDR2 YFSETQ.

This clonotype showed up many times. The CDR3 DNA reads as TGTGCCAGCAAAACGTCCAGGGTTGGGTCCTACGAGCAGTACGTC. This codes for CASKTSRVGSYEQYV. V gene TRBV6-1 combines with J gene TRBJ2-7; D is possibly TRBD1 (5 bases). Germline loops: CDR1 MNHNS, CDR2 SASEGT. V was shortened by 7 bases and J by 1 base, with 17 bases between the two germline ends. There are 15 residues in the CDR3.

This clonotype was observed at least ten times. The chain uses TRBV20-1 and TRBJ2-7, with 11 bases that match TRBD2. The CDR3 spans 15 residues. Germline V gives CDR1 DFQATT, CDR2 SNEGSKA (reference sequence). Trimming at V came to 4 bases and at J to 3 bases, leaving 8 bases not matched to a gene. CDR3 bases: TGCAGTGCTACCCTTGGGACTAGCGGATACTACGAGCAGTACTTC. As protein: CSATLGTSGYYEQYF.

In its sample, this clonotype was seen many times. V gene TRBV7-9 combines with J gene TRBJ1-2; tentatively, D is TRBD1 (5 bases). The CDR3 extends over 13 amino acids. The germline V gene has CDR1 SEHNR and CDR2 FQNEAQ (reference sequence). V was trimmed by 2 bases and J by 6 bases, leaving 10 bases between them. The CDR3 nucleotides read TGTGCCAGCAGCTTACTACCGGGGGATGGCTACACCTTC. Protein sequence: CASSLLPGDGYTF.

This clonotype was recorded only once. The chain combines TRBV6-5 with TRBJ2-5; 8 bases line up with TRBD1. The germline gives CDR1 MNHEY, CDR2 SVGAGI. CDR3 length equals 12 residues. The V gene end was trimmed by 5 bases and the J gene end by 5 bases; junction bases not matched to a gene: 1. This CDR3 reads CASSDRGETQYF. Here the CDR3 DNA reads TGTGCCAGCAGTGACAGGGGCGAGACCCAGTACTTC.

The table lists this clonotype with many counts. This rearrangement joins TRBV9 to TRBJ2-3, with TRBD1 matching over 10 bases. Looked up from germline, CDR1 is SGDLS and CDR2 is YYNGEE. The junction had 4 bases not matched to a gene; V was cut back by 0 bases and J by 0 bases. The CDR3 is made up of 17 amino acids. CDR3 DNA sequence: TGTGCCAGCAGCGTAGAGACAGGGGGCATTAGCACAGATACGCAGTATTTT. It is translated as CASSVETGGISTDTQYF.

This clonotype was observed many times. The J gene is TRBJ2-5, the V gene TRBV12-3 or TRBV12-4; unclear D gene. V was cut by 7 bases and J by 1 base, with 16 bases left in between. CDR3 size: 15 residues. The CDR3 sequence is CASNTQSVVQETQYF. In nucleotides, the CDR3 is TGTGCCAGCAATACCCAGTCAGTAGTCCAAGAGACCCAGTACTTC.

The chain uses TRBV12-3 or TRBV12-4 and TRBJ2-1; D possibly corresponds to TRBD1 (5 bases). This CDR3 comprises 17 residues. Trimming cost V 2 bases and J 10 bases, with 24 bases left between them. CDR3 DNA: TGTGCCAGCAGTTTATGGGATAGGAATAAGGGGCTGGACGAGCAGTTCTTC. It codes for CASSLWDRNKGLDEQFF.

Many counts were recorded for this clonotype. The genes are TRBV20-1 and TRBJ2-1; TRBD2 aligns across 13 bases. The germline CDR1 and CDR2 sequences are DFQATT and SNEGSKA (reference sequence). The CDR3 contains 14 residues. With V trimmed by 5 bases and J by 5 bases, 3 bases remained unmatched. CDR3 protein: CSALTSGRDNEQFF. CDR3 in DNA: TGCAGTGCTTTAACTAGCGGGAGGGACAATGAGCAGTTCTTC.

This clonotype was picked up many times. The chain joins TRBV3-1 to TRBJ2-7; D perhaps matches TRBD2 (6 bases). V lost 0 bases and J lost 3, with 18 bases in between. The CDR3 runs 17 residues. Germline V gene sequence: CDR1 LGHDT, CDR2 YNNKEL (reference sequence). CDR3 in DNA: TGTGCCAGCAGCCAAGATTCCGCTTCTCTGACTAGCTACGAGCAGTACTTC. It specifies CASSQDSASLTSYEQYF.

The V gene is TRBV6-2 or TRBV6-3, the J gene TRBJ2-7, with a tentative D call TRBD1 (6 bases). Trimming shortened V by 6 bases and J by 0 bases, and 12 bases separated the two germline ends. CDR3 length equals 14 residues. The V gene's germline CDR1 is MNHEY and CDR2 SVGEGT. CDR3 bases: TGTGCCAGCAGAACCCGGGACAACTCCTACGAGCAGTACTTC. Translated: CASRTRDNSYEQYF.

This clonotype was found a few times. This chain joins TRBV6-5 and TRBJ2-7; D is unresolved. V lost 7 bases to trimming and J lost 3 bases, with 7 bases between them. Germline assignment: CDR1 MNHEY and CDR2 SVGAGI. This CDR3 contains 11 residues. The CDR3 loop is CASTLGYEQYF. DNA for the CDR3: TGTGCCAGCACTCTGGGCTACGAGCAGTACTTC.

The chain is built from TRBV30 and TRBJ1-6; no clear D. The CDR3 length is 12 residues. Germline lookup yields CDR1 GTSNPN and CDR2 SVGIG (reference sequence). V lost 1 base, J lost 8 bases, and 6 bases lay in between. The CDR3 loop is CAWSGRDSPLHF. CDR3 coding DNA: TGTGCCTGGAGTGGCCGGGATTCACCCCTCCACTTT.

This clonotype was found many times. The V gene is TRBV30, the J gene TRBJ2-7; TRBD2 aligns across 8 bases. With V trimmed by 5 bases and J by 3 bases, 6 bases remained unmatched. CDR1 is GTSNPN and CDR2 is SVGIG in the germline V gene (reference sequence). The CDR3 contains 13 residues. This CDR3 is CAWGLAGGYEQYF. The CDR3 DNA is TGTGCCTGGGGATTGGCGGGAGGCTACGAGCAGTACTTC. The full variable domain, rest sourced from reference TRBV30 and TRBJ2-7, is SQTIHQWPATLVQPVGSPLSLECTVEGTSNPNLYWYRQAAGRGLQLLFYSVGIGQISSEVPQNLSASRPQDRQFILSSKKLLLSDSGFYLCAWGLAGGYEQYFGPGTRLTVT.

This clonotype was counted many times. V is TRBV30 and J is TRBJ2-4, with TRBD2 matching 10 bases. This CDR3 region has 15 residues. Germline CDR1 and CDR2: GTSNPN and SVGIG (reference sequence). J lost 3 bases, V lost 2 bases, and 4 bases had no gene match. The CDR3 loop reads CAWSTLAGDKNIQYF. The DNA for the CDR3 is TGTGCCTGGAGTACTCTAGCGGGGGACAAAAACATTCAGTACTTC.

This clonotype was counted at least ten times. This chain links TRBV27 with TRBJ1-5; tentatively, D is TRBD1 (6 bases). The length of the CDR3 is 13 residues. Trimming took 2 bases from V and 5 from J, leaving 7 bases between them. From germline, CDR1 is MNHEY and CDR2 SMNVEV (reference sequence). CDR3 nucleotide sequence: TGTGCCAGCAGTTTAGGGGGCTATCAGCCCCAGCATTTT. This sequence encodes CASSLGGYQPQHF.

This clonotype has at least ten counts. CDR3 nucleotide sequence: TGTGCCAGCAGCGCCCAACTAGCAGATACGCAGTATTTT. Translation gives CASSAQLADTQYF. The chain joins TRBV7-9 to TRBJ2-3; TRBD2 is a possible D gene (5 bases). The CDR3 covers 13 residues. From germline, CDR1 is SEHNR and CDR2 FQNEAQ (reference sequence). Trimming removed 5 bases at V and 4 bases at J, with 10 bases between.

In its sample, this clonotype was seen many times. The genes are TRBV11-1 and TRBJ2-5, with D perhaps TRBD1 or TRBD2 (6 bases each). The germline gives CDR1 SGHAT, CDR2 FQDESV (reference sequence). The CDR3 has 14 residues. V was pared by 1 base and J by 2 bases, with 8 bases between. The DNA for the CDR3 is TGTGCCAGCAGCTTAGTAGGGGGGCAAGAGACCCAGTACTTC. As protein: CASSLVGGQETQYF. The full variable domain, in which reference TRBV11-1 and TRBJ2-5 provide the parts outside the CDR3, is EAEVAQSPRYKITEKSQAVAFWCDPISGHATLYWYRQILGQGPELLVQFQDESVVDDSQLPKDRFSAERLKGVDSTLKIQPAELGDSAMYLCASSLVGGQETQYFGPGTRLLVL.

This clonotype was recorded many times. The V and J genes are TRBV20-1 and TRBJ1-6; no clear D gene. Trimming took off 3 bases at V and 8 bases at J, with 11 bases between the two ends. CDR3 length equals 13 residues. CDR1 is DFQATT and CDR2 is SNEGSKA in the germline V gene (reference sequence). Here the CDR3 reads CSARDGLDSPLHF. In DNA form, the CDR3 reads TGCAGTGCTAGGGACGGGCTAGATTCACCCCTCCACTTT.

This sequence joins TRBV29-1 and TRBJ2-1, with a possible D match to TRBD2 (7 bases). CDR3 length: 13 amino acids. Germline V gene sequence: CDR1 SQVTM, CDR2 ANQGSEA. V dropped 0 bases and J dropped 9 bases, with 12 bases sitting between them. CDR3 DNA: TGCAGCGTTGAAGAGGGGGGGGCAAGTGAGCAGTTCTTC. Protein sequence: CSVEEGGASEQFF.

The genes are TRBV3-1 and TRBJ2-1; D is unclear. The V gene's germline CDR1 is LGHDT and CDR2 YNNKEL (reference sequence). CDR3 size: 15 residues. The V gene lost 2 bases and the J gene lost 6 bases, with 14 bases spanning the gap. The CDR3 region is CASSQYGTNSNEQFF. CDR3 nucleotides: TGTGCCAGCAGCCAATACGGCACCAACTCCAATGAGCAGTTCTTC.

This clonotype was recorded many times. The V gene is TRBV10-3, the J gene TRBJ2-1, with D unresolved. V was clipped by 1 base and J by 7 bases, with 8 bases between them. The germline V gene encodes CDR1 ENHRY and CDR2 SYGVKD. The CDR3 has 13 residues. CDR3 loop: CAISEYLGNEQFF. In DNA, the CDR3 is TGTGCCATCAGTGAGTACCTCGGGAATGAGCAGTTCTTC.